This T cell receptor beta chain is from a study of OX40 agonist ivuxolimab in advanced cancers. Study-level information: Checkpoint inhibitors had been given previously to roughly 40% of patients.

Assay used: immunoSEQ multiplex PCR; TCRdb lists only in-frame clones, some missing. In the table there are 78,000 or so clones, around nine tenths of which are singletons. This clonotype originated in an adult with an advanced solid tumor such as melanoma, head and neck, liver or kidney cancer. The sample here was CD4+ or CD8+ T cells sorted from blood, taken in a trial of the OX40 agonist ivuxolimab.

The DNA for the CDR3 is TGTGCCAGCAGCTTAGAGGTAGCGGGCGAGCAGTACTTC. This translates into CASSLEVAGEQYF. This chain joins TRBV7-8 and TRBJ2-7, with 7 bases aligning to TRBD2. The germline V gene encodes CDR1 SGHVS and CDR2 FQNEAQ. The V gene end was trimmed by 1 base and the J gene end by 6 bases; junction bases not matched to a gene: 3. This CDR3 spans 13 amino acids.